The clone carrying this TCR beta chain has at least ten counts. The data are from a study of early T cells in non-severe SARS-CoV-2 infection. Across the study: Unsorted whole blood bulk RNA was sequenced, with unpaired chains.

MiXCR was run by TCRdb on the 5' RACE reads, yielding one entry per CDR3 protein. The data contain some 82,000 distinct CDR3 sequences, about 12% of them singletons. CDR1 and CDR2 (germline): SGHTA, FQGTGA. Unmatched junction bases numbered 9, after V lost 7 bases and J lost 4 bases. The CDR3 has 16 residues. What was sequenced was whole blood. The clonotype was recovered from an adult who was a healthcare worker with PCR-confirmed SARS-CoV-2 infection or an uninfected control (not recorded which). The V call is TRBV7-3, the J call TRBJ2-2, with 10 bases aligning to TRBD2. CDR3 in DNA: TGTGCCAGCACCATAGCGGGAGGCGTGCGCACCGGGGAGCTGTTTTTT. It translates to CASTIAGGVRTGELFF.